Following are 10 T cell receptor beta chains from one sample sequenced in a study of T-cell memory formation after mild COVID-19. TCRdb analysed the 5' RACE reads with MiXCR anew, one entry per CDR3 protein. The sample has roughly 480,000 distinct CDR3 sequences, roughly 23% seen once. Sequenced: PBMCs or a T cell subset sorted from them (not recorded which). These receptors were collected from an adult woman who had mild COVID-19 (a few samples of this study predate the infection). Cell type and time point are not known.

This clonotype occurred once. This sequence joins TRBV20-1 and TRBJ2-7; D is perhaps TRBD1 (5 bases). CDR1 DFQATT and CDR2 SNEGSKA come from the germline V gene (reference sequence). CDR3 size: 11 residues. The CDR3 nucleotides read TGCACCCGGCAGGGCACCTACGAGCAGTACTTC. Amino acid sequence: CTRQGTYEQYF.

This chain uses TRBV7-9 with TRBJ1-3, with D tentatively TRBD1 (6 bases). Looked up from germline, CDR1 is SEHNR and CDR2 is FQNEAQ (reference sequence). Between the trimmed V and J ends, which lost 0 bases and 1 base, there was a span of 10 bases. The CDR3 extends over 16 amino acids. The CDR3 sequence: CASSLAIGTSGNTIYF. CDR3 nucleotides: TGTGCCAGCAGCTTAGCTATCGGGACATCTGGAAACACCATATATTTT.

The table lists this clonotype with a few counts. This chain joins TRBV4-3 and TRBJ2-7; D is possibly TRBD1 (6 bases). Trimming left V 3 bases short and J 0 bases short, with 12 bases between. Germline V gives CDR1 LGHNA, CDR2 YSLEER. The CDR3 totals 15 residues. CDR3 DNA sequence: TGCGCCAGCAGCCAGGGAGACAGGTACTCCTACGAGCAGTACTTC. Its protein product is CASSQGDRYSYEQYF.

This clonotype has only a few counts. The chain carries TRBV11-2 and TRBJ2-1; possible D gene TRBD1, 6 bases. Trimming removed 2 bases at V and 6 bases at J, with 29 bases between. The germline V gene has CDR1 SGHAT and CDR2 FQNNGV. The CDR3 spans 20 residues. The CDR3 protein is CASSLIGSAGATAWGNEQFF. CDR3 DNA: TGTGCCAGCAGCTTAATAGGTTCGGCAGGGGCCACGGCATGGGGCAATGAGCAGTTCTTC. Full variable domain (remainder filled in from reference TRBV11-2 and TRBJ2-1): EAGVAQSPRYKIIEKRQSVAFWCNPISGHATLYWYQQILGQGPKLLIQFQNNGVVDDSQLPKDRFSAERLKGVDSTLKIQPAKLEDSAVYLCASSLIGSAGATAWGNEQFFGPGTRLTVL.

This clonotype was counted between two and nine times. The chain employs TRBV6-4 and TRBJ2-3, with D perhaps assigned TRBD1 or TRBD2 (6 bases each). Germline CDR1 reads MRHNA; CDR2 reads SNTAGT. V lost 2 bases to trimming and J lost 2 bases, with 14 bases between them. CDR3 length: 16 residues. The CDR3, as DNA: TGTGCCAGCAGTGACGGGGGCCGCGGGAACACAGATACGCAGTATTTT. Translated: CASSDGGRGNTDTQYF.

In this sample, this clonotype turned up many times. The V gene is TRBV7-7, the J gene TRBJ2-3; 7 bases are a match to TRBD2. Germline-derived CDR1 and CDR2 are SSHAT and FNYEAQ (reference sequence). The CDR3 has 15 amino acids. The J segment lost 1 base and the V segment lost 0 bases, leaving 1 base of the junction unmatched. The CDR3 loop is CASSLAAGGTDTQYF. The CDR3 region has the DNA TGTGCCAGCAGCTTAGCGGCGGGGGGCACAGATACGCAGTATTTT.

This clonotype was counted at least ten times. V and J are TRBV5-1 and TRBJ2-1, with D unclear. This CDR3 spans 16 amino acids. Trimming removed 4 bases from V and 0 bases from J, with 14 bases in between. The V gene's germline CDR1 is SGHRS and CDR2 YFSETQ. CDR3 sequence reads: CASSPMPASSYNEQFF. The CDR3 DNA sequence: TGCGCCAGCAGCCCTATGCCTGCTAGCTCCTACAATGAGCAGTTCTTC.

The V call is TRBV5-1, the J call TRBJ1-3; D is unclear. The CDR3 spans 14 residues. Germline assignment: CDR1 SGHRS and CDR2 YFSETQ. The V end lost 0 bases, the J end lost 0 bases, and 4 bases lay between the germline ends. CDR3 DNA sequence: TGCGCCAGCAGCTTGGGTTTCTCTGGAAACACCATATATTTT. Its protein is CASSLGFSGNTIYF. The full variable domain, rest sourced from reference TRBV5-1 and TRBJ1-3, is KAGVTQTPRYLIKTRGQQVTLSCSPISGHRSVSWYQQTPGQGLQFLFEYFSETQRNKGNFPGRFSGRQFSNSRSEMNVSTLELGDSALYLCASSLGFSGNTIYFGEGSWLTVV.

This clonotype was seen only a few times. The chain carries TRBV10-3 and TRBJ2-7, with a weak D call TRBD2 (6 bases). The CDR3 is 13 residues long. The germline V and J ends were trimmed by 4 bases and 1 base, with 8 bases remaining between them. The germline V gene has CDR1 ENHRY and CDR2 SYGVKD. The CDR3 reads CAISGDLSYEQYF. For the CDR3, the DNA is TGTGCCATCAGTGGGGACTTATCCTACGAGCAGTACTTC.

There are a few counts of this clonotype. This chain uses TRBV7-9 with TRBJ2-1, with a possible D match to TRBD2 (6 bases). V was pared by 5 bases and J by 2 bases, with 16 bases between. Germline V lookup: CDR1 SEHNR, CDR2 FQNEAQ (reference sequence). The CDR3 is 16 residues long. The CDR3 DNA reads as TGTGCCAGCAGCCCTTCGGTGGGGGGAACCTACAATGAGCAGTTCTTC. Residues: CASSPSVGGTYNEQFF. Full variable domain (remainder filled in from reference TRBV7-9 and TRBJ2-1): DTGVSQNPRHKITKRGQNVTFRCDPISEHNRLYWYRQTLGQGPEFLTYFQNEAQLEKSRLLSDRFSAERPKGSFSTLEIQRTEQGDSAMYLCASSPSVGGTYNEQFFGPGTRLTVL.